The present entry profiles one T cell receptor (beta chain) with its context. The data are from a study of OX40 agonist ivuxolimab in advanced cancers. Method: immunoSEQ multiplex PCR; TCRdb's copy keeps in-frame clones and lacks some. The profile shows 65,000 to 95,000 clones, around 88% of them singletons. Germline V CDR1 and CDR2: MNHEY, SMNVEV (reference sequence). The V gene lost 10 bases and the J gene lost 6 bases, with 10 bases spanning the gap. CDR3 length equals 11 residues. The V and J genes are TRBV27 and TRBJ1-5; TRBD1 might be the D (5 bases). The sample consisted of CD4+ or CD8+ T cells sorted from blood, taken in a trial of the OX40 agonist ivuxolimab. This receptor was obtained from an adult with an advanced solid tumor such as melanoma, head and neck, liver or kidney cancer. Written as DNA, the CDR3 is TGTGCCACCGGGGCAGTTCAGCCCCAGCATTTT. Amino acid sequence: CATGAVQPQHF.